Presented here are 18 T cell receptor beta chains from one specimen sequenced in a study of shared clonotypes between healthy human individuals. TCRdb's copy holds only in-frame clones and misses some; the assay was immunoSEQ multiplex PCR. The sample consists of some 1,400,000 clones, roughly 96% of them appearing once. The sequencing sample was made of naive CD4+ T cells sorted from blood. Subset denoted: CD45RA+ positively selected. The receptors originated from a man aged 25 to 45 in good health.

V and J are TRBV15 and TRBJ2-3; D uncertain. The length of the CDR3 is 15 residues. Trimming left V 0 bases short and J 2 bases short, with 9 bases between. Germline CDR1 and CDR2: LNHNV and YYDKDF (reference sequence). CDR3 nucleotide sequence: TGTGCCACCAGCAGAGATAATCCGGTCACAGATACGCAGTATTTT. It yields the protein CATSRDNPVTDTQYF.

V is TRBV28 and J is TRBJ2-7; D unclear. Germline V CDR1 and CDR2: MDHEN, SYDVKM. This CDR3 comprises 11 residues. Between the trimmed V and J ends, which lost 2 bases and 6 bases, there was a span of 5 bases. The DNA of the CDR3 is TGTGCCAGCAGTTTAACCCTCGAGCAGTACTTC. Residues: CASSLTLEQYF.

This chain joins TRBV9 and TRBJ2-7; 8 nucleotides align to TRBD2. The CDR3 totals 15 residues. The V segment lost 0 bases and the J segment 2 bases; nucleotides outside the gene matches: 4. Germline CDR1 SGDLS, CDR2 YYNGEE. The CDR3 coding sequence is TGTGCCAGCAGCGTAGATTACGGGGGGGCCTACGAGCAGTACTTC. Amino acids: CASSVDYGGAYEQYF.

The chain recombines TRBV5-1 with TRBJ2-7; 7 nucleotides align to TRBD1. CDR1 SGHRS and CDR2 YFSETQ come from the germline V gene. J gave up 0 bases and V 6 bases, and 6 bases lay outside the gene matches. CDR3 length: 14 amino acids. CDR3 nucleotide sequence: TGCGCCAGCACTGACAGGGACAGCTCCTACGAGCAGTACTTC. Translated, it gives CASTDRDSSYEQYF.

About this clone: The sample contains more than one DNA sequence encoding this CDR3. The CDR3 bases are TGCGCCAGCAGTGCCGGCGGGAGCTACAATGAGCAGTTCTTC. Its translation: CASSAGGSYNEQFF. The V gene is TRBV10-1, the J gene TRBJ2-1, with 7 bases matching TRBD2. There are 14 residues in the CDR3. V trimming: 4 bases; J trimming: 3 bases; junction bases outside the gene matches: 3. Per germline, CDR1 WNHNN and CDR2 SYGVQD (reference sequence).

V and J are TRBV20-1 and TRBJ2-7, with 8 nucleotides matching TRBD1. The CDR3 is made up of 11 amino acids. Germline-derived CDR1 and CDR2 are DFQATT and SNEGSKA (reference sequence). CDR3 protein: CRIDRGFEQYF. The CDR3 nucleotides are TGCAGGATTGACAGGGGATTCGAGCAGTACTTC.

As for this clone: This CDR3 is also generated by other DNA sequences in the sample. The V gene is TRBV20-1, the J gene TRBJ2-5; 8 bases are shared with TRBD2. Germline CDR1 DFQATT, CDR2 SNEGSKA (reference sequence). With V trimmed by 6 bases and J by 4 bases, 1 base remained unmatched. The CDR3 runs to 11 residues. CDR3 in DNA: TGCAGTGCCGCGGGAGGAGAGACCCAGTACTTC. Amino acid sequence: CSAAGGETQYF.

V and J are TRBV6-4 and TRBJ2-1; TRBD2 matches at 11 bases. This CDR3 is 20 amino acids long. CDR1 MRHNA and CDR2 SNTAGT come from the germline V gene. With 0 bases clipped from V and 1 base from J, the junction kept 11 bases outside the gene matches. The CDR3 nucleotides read TGTGCCAGCAGTGACTCTGGCTTAGCGGGAGGGCCTTTATCCTACAATGAGCAGTTCTTC. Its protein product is CASSDSGLAGGPLSYNEQFF.

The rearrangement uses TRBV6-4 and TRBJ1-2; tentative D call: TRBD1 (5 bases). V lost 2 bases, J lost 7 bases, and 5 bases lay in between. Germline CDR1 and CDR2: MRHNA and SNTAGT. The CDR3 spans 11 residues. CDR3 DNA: TGTGCCAGCAGTGACCAGGGTGGCTACACCTTC. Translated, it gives CASSDQGGYTF.

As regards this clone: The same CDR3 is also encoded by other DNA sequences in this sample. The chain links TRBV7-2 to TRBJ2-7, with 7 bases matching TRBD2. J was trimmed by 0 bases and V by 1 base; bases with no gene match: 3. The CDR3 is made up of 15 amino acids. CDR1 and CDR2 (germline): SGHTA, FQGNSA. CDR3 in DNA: TGTGCCAGCAGCTTAGGAGGCGGGAGCTCCTACGAGCAGTACTTC. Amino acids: CASSLGGGSSYEQYF.

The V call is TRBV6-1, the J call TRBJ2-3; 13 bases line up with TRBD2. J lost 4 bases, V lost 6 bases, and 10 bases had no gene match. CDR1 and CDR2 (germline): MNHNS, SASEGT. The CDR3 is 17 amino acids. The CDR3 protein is CASRERTSGSLPDTQYF. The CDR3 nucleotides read TGTGCCAGCAGGGAAAGGACTAGCGGGAGTCTTCCAGATACGCAGTATTTT.

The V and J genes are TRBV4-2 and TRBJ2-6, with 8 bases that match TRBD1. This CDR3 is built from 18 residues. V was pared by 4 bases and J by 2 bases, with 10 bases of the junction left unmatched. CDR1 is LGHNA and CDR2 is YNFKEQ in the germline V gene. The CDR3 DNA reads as TGTGCCAGCAGCCTCGAAGGACAGGGATCTGCTGGGGCCAACGTCCTGACTTTC. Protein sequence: CASSLEGQGSAGANVLTF.

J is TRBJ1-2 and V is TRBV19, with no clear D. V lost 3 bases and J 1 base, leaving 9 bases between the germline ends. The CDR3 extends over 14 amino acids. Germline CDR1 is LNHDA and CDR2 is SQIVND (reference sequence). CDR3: CASSMRRVNYGYTF. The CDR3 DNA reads TGTGCCAGTAGTATGCGACGAGTTAACTATGGCTACACCTTC.

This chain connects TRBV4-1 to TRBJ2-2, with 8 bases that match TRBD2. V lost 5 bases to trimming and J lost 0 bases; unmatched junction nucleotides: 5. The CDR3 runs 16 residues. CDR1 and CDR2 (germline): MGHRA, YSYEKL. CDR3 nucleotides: TGCGCCAGCAGCTCCTATAGCGGGACGAACACCGGGGAGCTGTTTTTT. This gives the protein CASSSYSGTNTGELFF.

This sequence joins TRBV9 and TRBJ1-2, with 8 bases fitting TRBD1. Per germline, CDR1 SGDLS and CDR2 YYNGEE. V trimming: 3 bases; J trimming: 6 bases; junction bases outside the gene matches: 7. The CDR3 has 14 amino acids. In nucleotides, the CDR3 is TGTGCCAGCAGCGAAGTGGACAGGGTGGATGGCTACACCTTC. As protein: CASSEVDRVDGYTF.

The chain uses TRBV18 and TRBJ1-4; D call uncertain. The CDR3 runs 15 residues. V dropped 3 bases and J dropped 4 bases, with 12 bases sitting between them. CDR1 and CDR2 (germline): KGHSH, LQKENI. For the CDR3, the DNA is TGTGCCAGCTCACCGGGTGGAGGTTTTAATGAAAAACTGTTTTTT. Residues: CASSPGGGFNEKLFF.

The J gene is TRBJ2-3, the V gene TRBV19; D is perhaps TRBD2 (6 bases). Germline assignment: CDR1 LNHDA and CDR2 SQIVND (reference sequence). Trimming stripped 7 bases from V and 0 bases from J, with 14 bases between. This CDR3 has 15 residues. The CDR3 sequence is CASTSQGLSTDTQYF. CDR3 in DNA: TGTGCCAGTACCTCCCAGGGACTTAGCACAGATACGCAGTATTTT.

In nucleotides, the CDR3 is TGTGCCATCAGTACTAGCGGAAGCACAGATACGCAGTATTTT. Encoded protein: CAISTSGSTDTQYF. The chain is built from TRBV10-3 and TRBJ2-3; 8 bases align to TRBD2. Germline CDR1 reads ENHRY; CDR2 reads SYGVKD. This CDR3 comprises 14 residues. With V trimmed by 5 bases and J by 0 bases, 1 base remained unmatched.